A single sample is the source of the 10 T cell receptor beta chains below, sequenced in a study of T cells expressing NK-cell markers. From the 5' RACE reads, TCRdb lists one entry per CDR3 protein and no DNA. In all, the sample yields approximately 380,000 distinct CDR3 sequences. What was sequenced was blood T cells: a sorted CD56 or NKG2C T cell subset, CD4+ or CD8+ T cells, or bulk PBMC T cells (not recorded which). The receptor set was obtained from a man aged 18-75 years in good health.

The chain uses TRBV27 and TRBJ1-5. CDR3 length equals 15 residues. The germline V gene has CDR1 MNHEY and CDR2 SMNVEV (reference sequence). CDR3 residues: CATYEAGYFDQPQHF.

This chain joins TRBV5-1 and TRBJ1-1; with no DNA, the TCRdb D assignment of TRBD1 cannot be verified. This CDR3 spans 17 amino acids. Germline CDR1 SGHRS, CDR2 YFSETQ. The CDR3 protein is CASSAHSGFQEAKPGFF.

V is TRBV11-1 and J is TRBJ2-6. The CDR3 loop spans 13 amino acids. From germline, CDR1 is SGHAT and CDR2 FQDESV (reference sequence). The CDR3 sequence: CAGKSSGANVLTF.

This chain joins TRBV7-6 and TRBJ2-1; TCRdb proposes TRBD2, but this gene call is untestable without DNA. Germline loops: CDR1 SGHVS, CDR2 FNYEAQ. This CDR3 has 15 residues. The CDR3 spells CASSITSGGYGEQFF. The full variable domain, rest sourced from reference TRBV7-6 and TRBJ2-1, is GAGVSQSPRYKVTKRGQDVALRCDPISGHVSLYWYRQALGQGPEFLTYFNYEAQQDKSGLPNDRFSAERPEGSISTLTIQRTEQRDSAMYRCASSITSGGYGEQFFGPGTRLTVL.

V and J are TRBV27 and TRBJ2-7; TCRdb proposes TRBD2, but this gene call is untestable without DNA. The CDR3 has 16 amino acids. Per germline, CDR1 MNHEY and CDR2 SMNVEV (reference sequence). CDR3 sequence reads: CASSLTGPPGAYEQYF.

This chain connects TRBV28 to TRBJ1-3. The CDR3 sequence is 13 residues long. Germline values: CDR1 MDHEN, CDR2 SYDVKM. This chain's CDR3 is CASSFAVGNTIYF.

The chain employs TRBV20-1 and TRBJ1-1; absent DNA, TCRdb's TRBD1 call cannot be checked. CDR3 length equals 16 residues. Per the germline V gene, CDR1 is DFQATT and CDR2 is SNEGSKA (reference sequence). CDR3 region: CSARAVVWTGYTEAFF.

J is TRBJ1-2 and V is TRBV20-1; TCRdb proposes TRBD1, but this gene call is untestable without DNA. The germline V gene has CDR1 DFQATT and CDR2 SNEGSKA (reference sequence). This CDR3 contains 13 residues. The CDR3 sequence is CSAFGQGVSGYTF.

The chain combines TRBV20-1 with TRBJ2-3; TCRdb's D gene call, TRBD1, goes unchecked for lack of DNA. The germline CDR1 and CDR2 sequences are DFQATT and SNEGSKA (reference sequence). The CDR3 loop spans 16 amino acids. The CDR3 sequence is CSAKLLRQGNTDTQYF.

The chain uses TRBV6-5 and TRBJ2-7; lacking DNA, the TRBD2 call made by TCRdb goes unchecked. Germline lookup yields CDR1 MNHEY and CDR2 SVGAGI. CDR3 length equals 15 residues. CDR3 amino acids: CASTSPRGGLYEQYF.